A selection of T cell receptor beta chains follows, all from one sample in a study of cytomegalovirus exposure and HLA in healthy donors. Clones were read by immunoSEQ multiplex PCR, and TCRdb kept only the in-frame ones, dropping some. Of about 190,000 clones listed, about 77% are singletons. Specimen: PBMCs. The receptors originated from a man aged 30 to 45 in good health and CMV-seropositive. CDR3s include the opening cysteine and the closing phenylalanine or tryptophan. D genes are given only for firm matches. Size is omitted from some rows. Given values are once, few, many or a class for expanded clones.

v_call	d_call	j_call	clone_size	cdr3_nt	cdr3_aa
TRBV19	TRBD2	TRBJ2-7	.	TGTGCCAGTAGTGATCTGGCTAGCGGGGCCTACGAGCAGTACTTC	CASSDLASGAYEQYF
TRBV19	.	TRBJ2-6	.	TGTGCCAGTGGTTTCGGGGGGGCCAACGTCCTGACTTTC	CASGFGGANVLTF
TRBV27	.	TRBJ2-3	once	TGTGCCAGCAGTTTATGGGGGCAGGGTTCAGATACGCAGTATTTT	CASSLWGQGSDTQYF
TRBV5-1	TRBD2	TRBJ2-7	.	TGCGCCAGCAGCTTGGTTGTAGCGGGGGGGCAACGCTCCTACGAGCAGTACTTC	CASSLVVAGGQRSYEQYF
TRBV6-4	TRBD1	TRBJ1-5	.	TGTGCCAGCAGAACTAACCGGGACAGGAGAGATCAGCCCCAGCATTTT	CASRTNRDRRDQPQHF
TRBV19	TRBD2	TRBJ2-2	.	TGTGCCAGTAGTACGGACGGGAGGGCGGCCGGGGAGCTGTTTTTT	CASSTDGRAAGELFF
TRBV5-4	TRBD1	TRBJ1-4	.	TGTGCCAGCAGCTTCCAGGGGGCGGGCGAAAAACTGTTTTTT	CASSFQGAGEKLFF
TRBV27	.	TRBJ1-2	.	TGTGCCAGCAGTCCCGCAGACTCTTCTAACTATGGCTACACCTTC	CASSPADSSNYGYTF
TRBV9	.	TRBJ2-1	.	TGTGCCAGCAGCCCGAGTGGCTCCTACAATGAGCAGTTCTTC	CASSPSGSYNEQFF
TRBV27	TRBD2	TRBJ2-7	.	TGTGCCAGCAGTTCCCATTTGGGGGGAGGGCTACAGTACTTC	CASSSHLGGGLQYF
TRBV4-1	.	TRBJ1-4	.	TGCGCCAGCAGCCTAACCCCGGACCGGGGAAACGAAAAACTGTTTTTT	CASSLTPDRGNEKLFF
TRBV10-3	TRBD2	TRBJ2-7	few	TGTGCCATCAGTGAGTTCCTAGCGGGAGATTTCTACGAGCAGTACTTC	CAISEFLAGDFYEQYF
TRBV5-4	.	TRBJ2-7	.	TGTGCCAGCAGCTCTCGCGGCTCCTACGAGCAGTACTTC	CASSSRGSYEQYF
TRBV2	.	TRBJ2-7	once	TGTGCCAGCACGGGATGGAGGATCGAGCAGTACTTC	CASTGWRIEQYF
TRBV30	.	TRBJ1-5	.	TGTGCCTGGAGTGTACTTGGGCAGCATAATCAGCCCCAGCATTTT	CAWSVLGQHNQPQHF
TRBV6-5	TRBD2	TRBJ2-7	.	TGTGCCAGCAGGGCGACTAGCGCGAGCTCCTACGAGCAGTACTTC	CASRATSASSYEQYF
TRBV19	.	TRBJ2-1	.	TGTGCCAGTAGTATCGGGGATGGGGTCTACAATGAGCAGTTCTTC	CASSIGDGVYNEQFF
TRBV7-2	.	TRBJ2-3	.	TGTGCCAGCACCCCAAGGGGCGGGGTGGGAGATACGCAGTATTTT	CASTPRGGVGDTQYF
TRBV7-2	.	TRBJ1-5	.	TGTGCCAGCAGCTTAGGTCAAGAGCAGCCCCAGCATTTT	CASSLGQEQPQHF
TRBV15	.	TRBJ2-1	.	TGTGCCACCAGCAGAGTACTAGTCAGTGAGCAGTTCTTC	CATSRVLVSEQFF
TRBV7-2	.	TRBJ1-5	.	TGTGCCAGCAGCTTAGTACAGGCAGGTAGTCAGCCCCAGCATTTT	CASSLVQAGSQPQHF
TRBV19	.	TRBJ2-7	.	TGTGCCAGTAGTATCGGGCTCGCGGACTCCGAGCAGTACTTC	CASSIGLADSEQYF
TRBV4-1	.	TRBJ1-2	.	TGCGCCAGCAGCCAAGATTACGGGGGAGGGTACACCTTC	CASSQDYGGGYTF
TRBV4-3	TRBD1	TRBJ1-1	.	TGCGCCAGCAGTATGAGACAGGGAAGCACTGAAGCTTTCTTT	CASSMRQGSTEAFF
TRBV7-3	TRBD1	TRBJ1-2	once	TGTGCCAGCAGGAAACCCCCCGGGACAGTCCCTGATGGCTACACCTTC	CASRKPPGTVPDGYTF
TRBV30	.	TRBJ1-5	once	TGTGCCTGGAGTGTGAACAGGGGCAATCAGCCCCAGCATTTT	CAWSVNRGNQPQHF
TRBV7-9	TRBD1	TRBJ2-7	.	TGTGCCAGCAGCTCCCAAGGGGGCAGCTCCTACGAGCAGTACTTC	CASSSQGGSSYEQYF
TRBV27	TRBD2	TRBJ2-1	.	TGTGCCAGCAGTACGATGGGACTAGCGGGTGGCAATGAGCAGTTCTTC	CASSTMGLAGGNEQFF
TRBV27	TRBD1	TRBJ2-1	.	TGTGCCAGCAGTTTGGGACAGGAACTATACAATGAGCAGTTCTTC	CASSLGQELYNEQFF
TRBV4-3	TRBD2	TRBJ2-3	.	TGCGCCAGCAGGGGGGGGAGCACAGATACGCAGTATTTT	CASRGGSTDTQYF
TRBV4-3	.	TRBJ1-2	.	TGCGCCAGCAGCCCCCAAGGCGGTCAGGGAGGAACTAGTGGCTACACCTTC	CASSPQGGQGGTSGYTF
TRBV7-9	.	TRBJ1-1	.	TGTTCCAGCAGCCCGATGCAGGGGCTGAACACTGAAGCTTTCTTT	CSSSPMQGLNTEAFF
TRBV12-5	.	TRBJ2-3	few	TGTGCTAGTGGTTTGACCTCTTTGCGAGATACGCAGTATTTT	CASGLTSLRDTQYF
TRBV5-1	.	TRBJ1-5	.	TGCGCCAGCAGCTTGGGACAGAGCAATCAGCCCCAGCATTTT	CASSLGQSNQPQHF
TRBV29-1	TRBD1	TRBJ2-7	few	TGCAGCGTTGAAGCTGGCGGGACAGGGGCCTTCGGGTGGGAGCAGTACTTC	CSVEAGGTGAFGWEQYF
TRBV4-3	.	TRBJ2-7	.	TGCGCCAGCAGCCAAGGGAAACTATCCTCCTACGAGCAGTACTTC	CASSQGKLSSYEQYF
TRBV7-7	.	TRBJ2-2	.	TGTGCTAGCAGCCAGGGGGGATCCGGGGAGCTGTTTTTT	CASSQGGSGELFF
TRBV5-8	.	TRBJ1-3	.	TGTGCCAGCACCTACTTTGTTGACTCTGGAAACACCATATATTTT	CASTYFVDSGNTIYF
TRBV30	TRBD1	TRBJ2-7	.	TGTGCCTCTAGACAGGGCGTCCCCTACGAGCAGTACTTC	CASRQGVPYEQYF
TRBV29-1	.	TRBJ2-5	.	TGCAGCACGATGAAGCAGGGGTGGGAGACCCAGTACTTC	CSTMKQGWETQYF
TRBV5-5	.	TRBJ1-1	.	TGTGCCAGCAGCCCGGGACATCTGAACACTGAAGCTTTCTTT	CASSPGHLNTEAFF
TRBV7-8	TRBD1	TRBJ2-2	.	TGTGCCAGCAGCTTAGAGACAGGGGGCACCGGGGAGCTGTTTTTT	CASSLETGGTGELFF
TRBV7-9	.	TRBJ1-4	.	TGTGCCAGCAGCCCTGCTCAGCGACCACTCAATGAAAAACTGTTTTTT	CASSPAQRPLNEKLFF
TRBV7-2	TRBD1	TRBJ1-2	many	TGTGCCAGCAGCCCTCTGACAGGGGCTGTTGGCTACACCTTC	CASSPLTGAVGYTF
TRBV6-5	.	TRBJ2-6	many	TGTGCCACAGGCGGGTCTGGGGCCAACGTCCTGACTTTC	CATGGSGANVLTF
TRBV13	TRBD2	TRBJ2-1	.	TGTGCCAGCAGCCCAAGCGGGAGAGAGAATGAGCAGTTCTTC	CASSPSGRENEQFF
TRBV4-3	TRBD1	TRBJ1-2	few	TGCGCCAGCAGCCACCGGGACAGGACGTATTATGGCTACACCTTC	CASSHRDRTYYGYTF
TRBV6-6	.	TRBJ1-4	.	TGTGCCAGCAGTTACGGGCAGGGCAATGAAAAACTGTTTTTT	CASSYGQGNEKLFF
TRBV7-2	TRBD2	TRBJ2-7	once	TGTGCCAGCAGCTTGGTAGCGGGAGGTCTTTACGAGCAGTACTTC	CASSLVAGGLYEQYF
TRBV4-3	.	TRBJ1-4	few	TGCGCCAGCAGCTCGGGGGGGCTTCGTAATGAAAAACTGTTTTTT	CASSSGGLRNEKLFF
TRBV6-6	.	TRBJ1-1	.	TGTGCCAGCAGTTACCCGGATAGCCTTGAAGCTTTCTTT	CASSYPDSLEAFF
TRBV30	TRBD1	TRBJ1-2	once	TGTGCCTGGAGGGTAACAGGGGGCGGCTATGGCTACACCTTC	CAWRVTGGGYGYTF
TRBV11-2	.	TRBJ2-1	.	TGTGCCAGCAGCTCCATTTACAGGGCTGGTCGGATGGTGGATGAGCAGTTCTTC	CASSSIYRAGRMVDEQFF